Below are 10 T cell receptor beta chains sequenced from a single sample in a study of shared clonotypes between healthy human individuals. Assay used: immunoSEQ multiplex PCR; TCRdb lists only in-frame clones, some missing. The table includes around 2.3 million clones, 95% detected once. The material sequenced was naive CD4+ T cells sorted from blood. Subset here: CD45RA+ positively selected. All receptors come from a man aged 18-30 years in good health.

The chain couples TRBV11-2 to TRBJ1-6, with D unclear. Germline CDR1 SGHAT, CDR2 FQNNGV. This CDR3 has 18 amino acids. Trimming shortened V by 1 base and J by 0 bases, and 13 bases separated the two germline ends. CDR3 bases: TGTGCCAGCAGCTTAGGACACCAAGGTCGCTCCTATAATTCACCCCTCCACTTT. Its protein product is CASSLGHQGRSYNSPLHF. The full variable domain, its missing parts supplied by reference TRBV11-2 and TRBJ1-6, is EAGVAQSPRYKIIEKRQSVAFWCNPISGHATLYWYQQILGQGPKLLIQFQNNGVVDDSQLPKDRFSAERLKGVDSTLKIQPAKLEDSAVYLCASSLGHQGRSYNSPLHFGNGTRLTVT.

V gene TRBV30 combines with J gene TRBJ2-7, with TRBD2 matching 8 bases. Germline CDR1 is GTSNPN and CDR2 is SVGIG (reference sequence). With 2 bases clipped from V and 4 bases from J, the junction kept 13 bases outside the gene matches. There are 16 residues in the CDR3. CDR3 nucleotides: TGTGCCTGGAGTAGACAACCGGGACTAGAGCCTTACGAGCAGTACTTC. Its translation is CAWSRQPGLEPYEQYF.

The J gene is TRBJ2-5, the V gene TRBV5-6; no firm D call. V was cut by 0 bases and J by 5 bases, with 11 bases left in between. This CDR3 comprises 14 residues. The germline CDR1 and CDR2 sequences are SGHDT and YYEEEE. The CDR3 nucleotides read TGTGCCAGCAGCTTGGGTAGGGCATGGGAGACCCAGTACTTC. It codes for CASSLGRAWETQYF. Full variable domain (missing parts from reference TRBV5-6 and TRBJ2-5): DAGVTQSPTHLIKTRGQQVTLRCSPKSGHDTVSWYQQALGQGPQFIFQYYEEEERQRGNFPDRFSGHQFPNYSSELNVNALLLGDSALYLCASSLGRAWETQYFGPGTRLLVL.

CDR3 sequence reads: CASSEERTGLNEKLFF. The CDR3 nucleotides read TGTGCCAGCAGTGAGGAAAGGACAGGCCTTAATGAAAAACTGTTTTTT. The rearrangement joins TRBV2 to TRBJ1-4, with TRBD1 identical over 7 bases. Trimming at V came to 3 bases and at J to 4 bases, leaving 8 bases not matched to a gene. Germline loops: CDR1 SNHLY, CDR2 FYNNEI. The length of the CDR3 is 16 residues.

Note on this clone: This CDR3 is also generated by other DNA sequences in the sample. This rearrangement joins TRBV18 to TRBJ2-5; unclear D gene. Germline-derived CDR1 and CDR2 are KGHSH and LQKENI. The CDR3 is made up of 13 amino acids. Trimming removed 2 bases at V and 0 bases at J, with 4 bases between. CDR3 DNA: TGTGCCAGCTCACCAAGGAACCAAGAGACCCAGTACTTC. Residues: CASSPRNQETQYF.

The rearrangement uses TRBV11-2 and TRBJ1-1, with D maybe TRBD1 (6 bases). The germline gives CDR1 SGHAT, CDR2 FQNNGV. Trimming removed 5 bases at V and 6 bases at J, with 19 bases between. The CDR3 runs to 15 residues. The CDR3 sequence: CASSLLTGLGSEAFF. The CDR3 DNA reads TGTGCCAGCAGCCTCCTGACAGGCCTTGGGTCTGAAGCTTTCTTT. The whole variable domain, filled in from reference TRBV11-2 and TRBJ1-1, reads EAGVAQSPRYKIIEKRQSVAFWCNPISGHATLYWYQQILGQGPKLLIQFQNNGVVDDSQLPKDRFSAERLKGVDSTLKIQPAKLEDSAVYLCASSLLTGLGSEAFFGQGTRLTVV.

This clone came up once. The genes are TRBV2 and TRBJ2-1; 15 bases map to TRBD2. J was trimmed by 9 bases and V by 6 bases; bases with no gene match: 6. Germline CDR1 SNHLY, CDR2 FYNNEI. This CDR3 region has 15 residues. The DNA of the CDR3 is TGTGCCAGCAGGGGGGGACTAGCGGGAGGAGGTGAGCAGTTCTTC. It encodes CASRGGLAGGGEQFF.

The gene calls are TRBV6-5 and TRBJ2-7; the match to TRBD1 covers 7 bases. The CDR3 consists of 15 residues. The J segment lost 2 bases and the V segment lost 6 bases, leaving 10 bases of the junction unmatched. The germline V gene encodes CDR1 MNHEY and CDR2 SVGAGI. The CDR3 nucleotides read TGTGCCAGCAGCCCTAACGACAGGGCCACCTACGAGCAGTACTTC. Amino acids: CASSPNDRATYEQYF.

As concerns this clone: The same CDR3 also results from other DNA sequences found in this sample. The chain links TRBV6-5 to TRBJ2-7, with a weak D call TRBD1 (5 bases). This CDR3 is 15 amino acids long. Germline V gives CDR1 MNHEY, CDR2 SVGAGI. V was trimmed by 0 bases and J by 2 bases, leaving 11 bases between them. The CDR3 nucleotides are TGTGCCAGCAGTTACTCAGGGGCAGGGACCTACGAGCAGTACTTC. Translating gives CASSYSGAGTYEQYF.

The V gene is TRBV6-5, the J gene TRBJ1-2; D ambiguous. CDR1 MNHEY and CDR2 SVGAGI come from the germline V gene. This CDR3 comprises 11 residues. With 8 bases removed from V and 8 bases from J, the gap between germline ends came to 12 bases. The CDR3 is CASSSLGGYTF. CDR3 DNA sequence: TGTGCCAGCTCCTCATTGGGAGGCTACACCTTC.